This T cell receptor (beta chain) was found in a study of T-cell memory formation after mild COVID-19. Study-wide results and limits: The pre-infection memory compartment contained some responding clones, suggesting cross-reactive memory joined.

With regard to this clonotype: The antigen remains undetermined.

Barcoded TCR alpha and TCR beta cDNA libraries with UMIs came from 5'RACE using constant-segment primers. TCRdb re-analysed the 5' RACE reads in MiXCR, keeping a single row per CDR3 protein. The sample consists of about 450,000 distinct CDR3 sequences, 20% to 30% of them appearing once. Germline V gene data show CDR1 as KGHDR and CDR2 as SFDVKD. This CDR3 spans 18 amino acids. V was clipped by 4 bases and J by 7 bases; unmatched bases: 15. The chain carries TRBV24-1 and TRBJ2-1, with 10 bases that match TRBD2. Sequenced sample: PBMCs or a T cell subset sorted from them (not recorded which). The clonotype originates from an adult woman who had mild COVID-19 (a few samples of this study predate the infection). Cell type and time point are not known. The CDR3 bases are TGTGCCACCAGTGACCCGCTGAGCGGGAGGGCCCCCAGGAATGAGCAGTTCTTC. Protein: CATSDPLSGRAPRNEQFF.